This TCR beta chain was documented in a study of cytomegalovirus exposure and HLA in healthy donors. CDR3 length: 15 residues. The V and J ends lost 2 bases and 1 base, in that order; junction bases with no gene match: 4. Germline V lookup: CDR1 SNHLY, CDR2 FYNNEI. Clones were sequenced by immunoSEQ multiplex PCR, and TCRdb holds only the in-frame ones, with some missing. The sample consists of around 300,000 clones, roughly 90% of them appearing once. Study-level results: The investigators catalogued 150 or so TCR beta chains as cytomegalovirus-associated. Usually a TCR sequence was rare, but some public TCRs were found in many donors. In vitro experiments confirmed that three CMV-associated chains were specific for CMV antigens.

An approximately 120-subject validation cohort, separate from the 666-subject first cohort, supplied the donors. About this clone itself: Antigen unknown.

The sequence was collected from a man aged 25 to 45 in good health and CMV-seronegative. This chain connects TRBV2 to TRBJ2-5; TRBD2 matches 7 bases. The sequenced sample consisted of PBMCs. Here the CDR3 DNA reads TGTGCCAGCAGTGAACCAGCGGGGCTCCAAGAGACCCAGTACTTC. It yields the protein CASSEPAGLQETQYF.